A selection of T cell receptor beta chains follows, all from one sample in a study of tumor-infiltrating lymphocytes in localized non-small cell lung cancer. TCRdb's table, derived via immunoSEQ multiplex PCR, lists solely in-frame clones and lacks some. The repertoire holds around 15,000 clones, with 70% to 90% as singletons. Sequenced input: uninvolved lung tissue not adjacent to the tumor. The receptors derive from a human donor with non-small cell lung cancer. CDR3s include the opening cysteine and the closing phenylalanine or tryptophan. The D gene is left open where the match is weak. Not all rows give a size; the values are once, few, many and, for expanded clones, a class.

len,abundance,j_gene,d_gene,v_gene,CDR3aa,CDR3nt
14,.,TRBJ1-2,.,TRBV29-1,CSVEGSLNRNGYTF,TGCAGCGTTGAAGGGTCCCTCAACAGAAATGGCTACACCTTC
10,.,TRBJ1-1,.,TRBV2,CASKNGVAFF,TGTGCCAGCAAGAACGGAGTAGCTTTCTTT
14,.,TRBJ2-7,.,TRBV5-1,CASRTGTDSYEQYF,TGCGCCAGCAGAACGGGGACGGATTCCTACGAGCAGTACTTC
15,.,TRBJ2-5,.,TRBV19,CASSNLPGPQETQYF,TGTGCCAGTAGTAACCTACCGGGGCCCCAAGAGACCCAGTACTTC
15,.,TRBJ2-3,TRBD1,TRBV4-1,CASSPRGLAADTQYF,TGCGCCAGCAGCCCAAGGGGGCTAGCAGCTGATACGCAGTATTTT
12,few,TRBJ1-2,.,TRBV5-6,CASSLTDYGYTF,TGTGCCAGCAGCTTGACCGATTATGGCTACACCTTC
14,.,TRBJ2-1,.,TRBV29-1,CSVGQASFGGEQFF,TGCAGCGTTGGTCAGGCCTCATTTGGCGGGGAGCAGTTCTTC
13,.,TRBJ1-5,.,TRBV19,CASNNRQNQPQHF,TGTGCCAGTAATAACAGACAGAATCAGCCCCAGCATTTT
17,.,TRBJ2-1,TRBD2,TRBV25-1,CASSESGVAGPLNEQFF,TGTGCCAGCAGTGAATCCGGAGTAGCGGGACCCCTCAATGAGCAGTTCTTC
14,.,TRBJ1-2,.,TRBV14,CASSQNGPIYGYTF,TGTGCCAGCAGCCAAAATGGGCCCATTTATGGCTACACCTTC